This is a list of T cell receptor beta chains from one sample in a study of T cell responses to AZD1222 COVID-19 vaccine. Only in-frame clones appear in the TCRdb table, and some are missing; sequencing was by immunoSEQ multiplex PCR. The sample lists more than 100,000 clones; roughly nine tenths were seen once. The material was peripheral blood, obtained on day 0 of AZD1222 vaccination. These TCRs come from an adult in good health. Each CDR3 is given with its conserved first and last residue. Fields, in order: V gene, clone size, CDR3 length, D gene, J gene, CDR3 DNA, CDR3 protein. The D gene is left open where the match is weak. Only part of the rows carry a size: once, few, many, or a class if the clone is expanded.

V: TRBV19
size: -
length: 14
D: -
J: TRBJ1-4
DNA: TGTGCCAGTAGTATGAGGGAAGTAAATGAAAAACTGTTTTTT
CDR3: CASSMREVNEKLFF

V: TRBV27
size: -
length: 14
D: TRBD1
J: TRBJ2-4
DNA: TGTGCCAGCAGGAAACAGGGGGCCGGAAACATTCAGTACTTC
CDR3: CASRKQGAGNIQYF

V: TRBV2
size: -
length: 15
D: TRBD2
J: TRBJ2-2
DNA: TGTGCCAGCAGGAGACTAGCGGGAGTCTCCGGGGAGCTGTTTTTT
CDR3: CASRRLAGVSGELFF

V: TRBV11-2
size: -
length: 14
D: -
J: TRBJ2-7
DNA: TGTGCCAGCAGCCGAGACACAGGTTTCTACGAGCAGTACTTC
CDR3: CASSRDTGFYEQYF

V: TRBV14
size: -
length: 16
D: TRBD2
J: TRBJ2-7
DNA: TGTGCCAGCAGCCAAGCAGGCGGGGGAGGGTTTTACGAGCAGTACTTC
CDR3: CASSQAGGGGFYEQYF

V: TRBV28
size: -
length: 13
D: TRBD1
J: TRBJ1-1
DNA: TGTGCCAGCAAACGAGGGGGCATCACTGAAGCTTTCTTT
CDR3: CASKRGGITEAFF

V: TRBV5-1
size: -
length: 14
D: -
J: TRBJ2-5
DNA: TGCGCCAGCCAAAGGGGAGCGGTAGATGAGACCCAGTACTTC
CDR3: CASQRGAVDETQYF

V: TRBV3-1/TRBV3-2
size: -
length: 14
D: -
J: TRBJ1-4
DNA: TGTGCCAGCAGCCAGGCCGGGACACAGGAAAAACTGTTTTTT
CDR3: CASSQAGTQEKLFF

V: TRBV19
size: few
length: 15
D: TRBD1
J: TRBJ1-1
DNA: TGTGCCAGTAGTATAATGGGACAGCCGAACACTGAAGCTTTCTTT
CDR3: CASSIMGQPNTEAFF

V: TRBV7-2
size: once
length: 14
D: -
J: TRBJ1-5
DNA: TGTGCCAGCAGCTGGGGAGGGGTCGATCAGCCCCAGCATTTT
CDR3: CASSWGGVDQPQHF

V: TRBV18
size: once
length: 17
D: TRBD1
J: TRBJ1-1
DNA: TGTGCCAGCTCACCACCCGGGACAGGGGTGACGAGCACTGAAGCTTTCTTT
CDR3: CASSPPGTGVTSTEAFF

V: TRBV28
size: -
length: 16
D: TRBD2
J: TRBJ2-5
DNA: TGTGCCAGCAGTTTCTCACTAGCGGGAGGGCAAGAGACCCAGTACTTC
CDR3: CASSFSLAGGQETQYF

V: TRBV18
size: -
length: 17
D: TRBD2
J: TRBJ2-1
DNA: TGTGCCAGCTCACCACCGGCTAGCGGGAGGGGGTACAATGAGCAGTTCTTC
CDR3: CASSPPASGRGYNEQFF

V: TRBV18
size: -
length: 16
D: TRBD2
J: TRBJ2-3
DNA: TGTGCCAGCTCATCCGGACTAGCGGGAGAGGGATTGGCGCAGTATTTT
CDR3: CASSSGLAGEGLAQYF

V: TRBV5-3
size: -
length: 16
D: -
J: TRBJ2-3
DNA: TGTGCCAGAAGCCGCCTCCCGGGAGTATCCGCAGATACGCAGTATTTT
CDR3: CARSRLPGVSADTQYF

V: TRBV7-6
size: -
length: 11
D: -
J: TRBJ2-1
DNA: TGTGCCAGCAGCGTCCACAATGAGCAGTTCTTC
CDR3: CASSVHNEQFF

V: TRBV6-6
size: -
length: 13
D: -
J: TRBJ1-1
DNA: TGTGCCAGCAGTTACCTAGTTGACACTGAAGCTTTCTTT
CDR3: CASSYLVDTEAFF

V: TRBV27
size: -
length: 16
D: -
J: TRBJ2-1
DNA: TGTGCCAGCACCCGGGACTCTCTGAATTCCTACAATGAGCAGTTCTTC
CDR3: CASTRDSLNSYNEQFF

V: TRBV27
size: -
length: 13
D: -
J: TRBJ1-2
DNA: TGTGCCAGCAGTCCCCCGGGGGTTAGCGGCTACACCTTC
CDR3: CASSPPGVSGYTF

V: TRBV5-1
size: -
length: 13
D: -
J: TRBJ2-1
DNA: TGCGCCAGCAGACTAGTTGTCTACAATGAGCAGTTCTTC
CDR3: CASRLVVYNEQFF

V: TRBV7-8
size: -
length: 10
D: -
J: TRBJ2-7
DNA: TGTGCCAGCGGAAAATACGAGCAGTACTTC
CDR3: CASGKYEQYF

V: TRBV14
size: once
length: 16
D: TRBD2
J: TRBJ2-3
DNA: TGTGCCAGCAGTGTAAGAAGCGGGAGCCCCGCAGATACGCAGTATTTT
CDR3: CASSVRSGSPADTQYF

V: TRBV29-1
size: -
length: 14
D: TRBD1
J: TRBJ1-1
DNA: TGCAGCGCTCGGGACAGGGTAGAAAGCACTGAAGCTTTCTTT
CDR3: CSARDRVESTEAFF

V: TRBV15
size: -
length: 16
D: TRBD1
J: TRBJ1-4
DNA: TGTGCCACCAGCAGACGCCAGGGGGCCCCTAATGAAAAACTGTTTTTT
CDR3: CATSRRQGAPNEKLFF

V: TRBV5-5
size: -
length: 15
D: -
J: TRBJ1-3
DNA: TGTGCCAGCAGCTTGGCAACAGGCTCTGGAAACACCATATATTTT
CDR3: CASSLATGSGNTIYF

V: TRBV7-9
size: -
length: 14
D: -
J: TRBJ1-2
DNA: TGTGCCAGCAGCTTAGCCAGGGGAGGCTATGGCTACACCTTC
CDR3: CASSLARGGYGYTF

V: TRBV5-1
size: -
length: 10
D: -
J: TRBJ1-5
DNA: TGCGCCAGACCGGGAGGCCCCCAGCATTTT
CDR3: CARPGGPQHF

V: TRBV5-1
size: -
length: 15
D: -
J: TRBJ2-7
DNA: TGCGCCAGCAATAGAGAGAGACTGACCACGGGGGAGCAGTACTTC
CDR3: CASNRERLTTGEQYF

V: TRBV28
size: -
length: 15
D: TRBD2
J: TRBJ2-7
DNA: TGTGCCAGCAGTTTTGGGGGGACTAGCTCCTACGAGCAGTACTTC
CDR3: CASSFGGTSSYEQYF

V: TRBV5-4
size: -
length: 14
D: -
J: TRBJ2-7
DNA: TGTGCCAGCAGCTTGGGAGCGTTAGCCTACGAGCAGTACTTC
CDR3: CASSLGALAYEQYF

V: TRBV12-3/TRBV12-4
size: -
length: 12
D: TRBD2
J: TRBJ2-1
DNA: TGTGCCAGCGGCAGAGGGAGGGAGGAGCAGTTCTTC
CDR3: CASGRGREEQFF

V: TRBV7-9
size: -
length: 15
D: -
J: TRBJ2-1
DNA: TGTGCCAGCAGCTTGGGGGGGCGAGCGGCCAATGAGCAGTTCTTC
CDR3: CASSLGGRAANEQFF

V: TRBV5-1
size: -
length: 16
D: TRBD2
J: TRBJ2-3
DNA: TGCGCCAGCAGCCCCGGAGGGACTAGCGGGTTAGATACGCAGTATTTT
CDR3: CASSPGGTSGLDTQYF

V: TRBV18
size: -
length: 14
D: -
J: TRBJ1-1
DNA: TGTGCCAGCTCAACTCAGGGACAGAACACTGAAGCTTTCTTT
CDR3: CASSTQGQNTEAFF

V: TRBV3-1/TRBV3-2
size: -
length: 13
D: -
J: TRBJ1-4
DNA: TGTGCCAGCAGCCCCAGGGTCGGTGAAAAACTGTTTTTT
CDR3: CASSPRVGEKLFF

V: TRBV6-5
size: -
length: 13
D: -
J: TRBJ1-2
DNA: TGTGCCAGCAGTTACTCTTGGGCGGATGGCTACACCTTC
CDR3: CASSYSWADGYTF